This TCR beta chain was retrieved from a study of blood T cell repertoires in COVID-19. Study-level background: The United States, Italy and Spain supplied acute and convalescent COVID-19 samples. T cells, B-cell-depleted T cells, or PBMCs provided the cDNA or gDNA that served as material.

In the authors' workflow: Estimates of nucleated cell counts were drawn from the amplification of reference gene primers. TCRdb keeps only in-frame clones here, not all; method: immunoSEQ multiplex PCR. V, J and clone size are taken as reported in that table, and D and trimming were inferred from the DNA itself. The top ten clones hold 6.2% of a sample with about 190,000 clones, over 75% of them seen once. This clone has only a few counts. Germline loops: CDR1 LGHNA, CDR2 YNFKEQ. This CDR3 has 15 residues. V lost 6 bases to trimming and J lost 5 bases, with 20 bases between them. The specimen sequenced was peripheral blood. V and J are TRBV4-2 and TRBJ2-7, with D perhaps TRBD2 (5 bases). This receptor was taken from a woman aged 40 to 50 who had recovered from COVID-19. CDR3 residues: CASSLREGAGHEQYF. CDR3 DNA sequence: TGTGCCAGCAGTTTACGTGAGGGTGCTGGCCACGAGCAGTACTTC.